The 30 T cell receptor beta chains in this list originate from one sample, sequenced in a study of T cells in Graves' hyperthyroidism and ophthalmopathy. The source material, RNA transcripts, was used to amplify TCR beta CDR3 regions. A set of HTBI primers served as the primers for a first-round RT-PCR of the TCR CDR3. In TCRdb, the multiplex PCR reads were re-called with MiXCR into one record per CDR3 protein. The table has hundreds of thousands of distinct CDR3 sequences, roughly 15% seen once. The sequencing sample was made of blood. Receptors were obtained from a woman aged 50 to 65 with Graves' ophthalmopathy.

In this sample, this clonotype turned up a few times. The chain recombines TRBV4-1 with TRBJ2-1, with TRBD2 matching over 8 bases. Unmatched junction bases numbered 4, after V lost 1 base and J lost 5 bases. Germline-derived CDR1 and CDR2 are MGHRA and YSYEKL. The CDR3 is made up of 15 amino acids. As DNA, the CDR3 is TGCGCCAGCAGCCAAGTCGGCGGGAGGCACAATGAGCAGTTCTTC. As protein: CASSQVGGRHNEQFF.

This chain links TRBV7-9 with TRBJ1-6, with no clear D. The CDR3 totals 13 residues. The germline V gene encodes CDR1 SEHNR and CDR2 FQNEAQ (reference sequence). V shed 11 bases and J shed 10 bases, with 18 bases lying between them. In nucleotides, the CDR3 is TGTGCCGTCCTTATGGAGGGTCACTCACCCCTCCACTTT. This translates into CAVLMEGHSPLHF.

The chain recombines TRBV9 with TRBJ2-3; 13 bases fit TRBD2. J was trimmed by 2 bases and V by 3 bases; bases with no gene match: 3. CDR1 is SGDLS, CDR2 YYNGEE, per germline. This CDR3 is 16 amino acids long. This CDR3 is CASSETSGRNTDTQYF. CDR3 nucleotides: TGTGCCAGCAGCGAGACTAGCGGGAGGAACACAGATACGCAGTATTTT.

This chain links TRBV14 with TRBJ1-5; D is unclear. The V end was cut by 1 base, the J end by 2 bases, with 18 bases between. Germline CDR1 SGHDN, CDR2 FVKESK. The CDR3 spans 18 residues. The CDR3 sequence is CASSQGGIHIWGNQPQHF. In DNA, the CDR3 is TGTGCCAGCAGCCAAGGAGGTATCCATATTTGGGGCAATCAGCCCCAGCATTTT.

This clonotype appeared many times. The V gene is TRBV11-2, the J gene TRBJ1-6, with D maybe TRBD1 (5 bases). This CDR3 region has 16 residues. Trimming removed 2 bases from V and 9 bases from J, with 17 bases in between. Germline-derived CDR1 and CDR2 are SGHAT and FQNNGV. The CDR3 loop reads CASSLIGHIRGSPLHF. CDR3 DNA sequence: TGTGCCAGCAGCTTAATAGGACATATACGGGGTTCACCCCTCCACTTT.

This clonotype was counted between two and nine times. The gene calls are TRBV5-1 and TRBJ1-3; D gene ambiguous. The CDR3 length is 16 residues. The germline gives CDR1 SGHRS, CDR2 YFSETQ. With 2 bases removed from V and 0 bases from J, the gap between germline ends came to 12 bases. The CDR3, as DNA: TGCGCCAGCAGCTTCGCCGGACCCGACTCTGGAAACACCATATATTTT. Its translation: CASSFAGPDSGNTIYF.

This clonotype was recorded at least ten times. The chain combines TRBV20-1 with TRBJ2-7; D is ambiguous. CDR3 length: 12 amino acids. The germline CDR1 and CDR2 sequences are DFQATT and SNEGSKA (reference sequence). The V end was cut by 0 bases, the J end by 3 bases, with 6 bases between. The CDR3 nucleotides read TGCAGTGCTAGAGATTCCGTCTACGAGCAGTACTTC. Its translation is CSARDSVYEQYF.

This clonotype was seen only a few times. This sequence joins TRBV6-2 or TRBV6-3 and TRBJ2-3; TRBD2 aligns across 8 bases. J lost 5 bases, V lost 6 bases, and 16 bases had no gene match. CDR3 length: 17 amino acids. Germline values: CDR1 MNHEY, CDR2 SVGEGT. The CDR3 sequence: CASRTVGAAGEKDTQYF. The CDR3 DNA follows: TGTGCCAGCAGAACCGTTGGGGCAGCGGGAGAGAAAGATACGCAGTATTTT.

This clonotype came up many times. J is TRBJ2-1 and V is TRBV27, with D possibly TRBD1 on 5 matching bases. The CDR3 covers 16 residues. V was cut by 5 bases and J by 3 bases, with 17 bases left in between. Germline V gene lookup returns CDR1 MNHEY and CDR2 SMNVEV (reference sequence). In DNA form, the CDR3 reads TGTGCCAGCAGTCCAGGGCGTATAGGTATCTACAATGAGCAGTTCTTC. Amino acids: CASSPGRIGIYNEQFF.

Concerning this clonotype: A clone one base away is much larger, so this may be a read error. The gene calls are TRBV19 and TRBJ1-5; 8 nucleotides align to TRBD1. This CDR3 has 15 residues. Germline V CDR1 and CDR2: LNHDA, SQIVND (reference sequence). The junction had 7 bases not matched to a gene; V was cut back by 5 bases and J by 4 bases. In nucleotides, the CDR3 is TGTGCCAGTAGTGTATTCAGGGGGCAAAATCAGCCCCAGCATTTT. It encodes CASSVFRGQNQPQHF.

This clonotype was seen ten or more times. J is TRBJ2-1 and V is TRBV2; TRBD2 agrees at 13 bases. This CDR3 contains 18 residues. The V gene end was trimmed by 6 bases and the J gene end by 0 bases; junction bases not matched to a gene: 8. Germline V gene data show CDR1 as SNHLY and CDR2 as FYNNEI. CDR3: CASRWTSGGFSSYNEQFF. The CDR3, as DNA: TGTGCCAGCAGATGGACTAGCGGGGGTTTTAGCTCCTACAATGAGCAGTTCTTC.

This CDR3 reads CASSQGGTDTEAFF. The CDR3 DNA is TGTGCCAGCAGTCAAGGCGGGACAGACACTGAAGCTTTCTTT. The V gene is TRBV7-3, the J gene TRBJ1-1, with 7 bases fitting TRBD1. V shed 6 bases and J 3 bases; nucleotides not matched to a gene: 7. CDR3 length: 14 residues. Germline lookup yields CDR1 SGHTA and CDR2 FQGTGA.

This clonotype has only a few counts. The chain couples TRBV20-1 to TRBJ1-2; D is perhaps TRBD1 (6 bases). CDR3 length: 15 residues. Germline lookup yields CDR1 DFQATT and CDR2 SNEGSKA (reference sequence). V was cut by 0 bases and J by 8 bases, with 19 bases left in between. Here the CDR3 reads CSARDRTGAHGGYTF. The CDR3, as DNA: TGCAGTGCTAGAGATCGGACGGGGGCGCACGGCGGCTACACCTTC.

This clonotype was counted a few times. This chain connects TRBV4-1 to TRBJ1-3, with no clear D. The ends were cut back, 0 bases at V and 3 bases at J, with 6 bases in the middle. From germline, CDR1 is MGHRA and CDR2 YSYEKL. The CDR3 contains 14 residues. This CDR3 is CASSQDYGGNTIYF. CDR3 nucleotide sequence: TGCGCCAGCAGCCAAGATTATGGTGGAAACACCATATATTTT.

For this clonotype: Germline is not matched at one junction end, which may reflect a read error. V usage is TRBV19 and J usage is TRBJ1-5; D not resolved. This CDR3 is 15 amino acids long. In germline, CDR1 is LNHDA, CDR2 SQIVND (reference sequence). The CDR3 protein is CAGSPRLYSNQPQHF. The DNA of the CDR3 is TGTGCCGGTAGCCCACGTCTCTATAGCAATCAGCCCCAGCATTTT.

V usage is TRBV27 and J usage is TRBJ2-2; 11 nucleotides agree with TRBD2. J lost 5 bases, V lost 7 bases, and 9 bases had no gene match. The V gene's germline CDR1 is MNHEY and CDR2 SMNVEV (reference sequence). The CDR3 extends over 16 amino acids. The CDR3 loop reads CASTYSGRAPTGELFF. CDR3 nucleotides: TGTGCCAGCACCTATAGCGGGAGGGCCCCTACCGGGGAGCTGTTTTTT.

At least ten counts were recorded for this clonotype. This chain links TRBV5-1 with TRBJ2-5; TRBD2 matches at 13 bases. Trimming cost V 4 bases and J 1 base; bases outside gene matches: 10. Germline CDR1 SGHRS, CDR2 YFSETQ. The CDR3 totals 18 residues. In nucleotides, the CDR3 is TGCGCCAGCAGCCCGACTAGCGGGAGGCCCCTCGGCCAAGAGACCCAGTACTTC. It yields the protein CASSPTSGRPLGQETQYF.

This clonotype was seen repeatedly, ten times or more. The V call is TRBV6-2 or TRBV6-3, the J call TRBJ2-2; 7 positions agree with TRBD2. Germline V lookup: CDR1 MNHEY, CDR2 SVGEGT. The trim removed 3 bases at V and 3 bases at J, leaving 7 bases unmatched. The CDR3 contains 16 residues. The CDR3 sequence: CASSYGGRGDTGELFF. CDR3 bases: TGTGCCAGCAGTTATGGCGGGAGAGGTGACACCGGGGAGCTGTTTTTT.

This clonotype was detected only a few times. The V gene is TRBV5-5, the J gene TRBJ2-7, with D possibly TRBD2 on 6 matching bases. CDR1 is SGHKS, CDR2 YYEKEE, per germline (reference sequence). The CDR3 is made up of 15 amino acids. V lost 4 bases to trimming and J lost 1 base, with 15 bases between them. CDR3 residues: CASSPGRAASYEQYF. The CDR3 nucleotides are TGTGCCAGCAGCCCCGGGAGAGCGGCATCCTACGAGCAGTACTTC.

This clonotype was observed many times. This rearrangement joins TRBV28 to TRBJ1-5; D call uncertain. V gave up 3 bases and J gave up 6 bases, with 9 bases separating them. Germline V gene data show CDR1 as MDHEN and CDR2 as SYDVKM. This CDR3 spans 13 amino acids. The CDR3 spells CASSFRGSQPQHF. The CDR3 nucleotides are TGTGCCAGCAGTTTTCGGGGATCTCAGCCCCAGCATTTT.

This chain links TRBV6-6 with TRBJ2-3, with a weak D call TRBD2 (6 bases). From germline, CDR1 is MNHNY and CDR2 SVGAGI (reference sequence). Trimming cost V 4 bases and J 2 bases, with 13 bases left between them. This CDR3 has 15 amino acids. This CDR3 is CASSSRPGVTDTQYF. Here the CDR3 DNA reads TGTGCCAGCAGTTCTCGACCGGGGGTCACAGATACGCAGTATTTT.

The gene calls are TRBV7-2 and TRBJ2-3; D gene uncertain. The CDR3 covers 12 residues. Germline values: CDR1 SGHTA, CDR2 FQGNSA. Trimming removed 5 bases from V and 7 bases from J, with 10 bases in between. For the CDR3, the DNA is TGTGCCAGCAGCACACTTCGAAATACGCAGTATTTT. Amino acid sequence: CASSTLRNTQYF.

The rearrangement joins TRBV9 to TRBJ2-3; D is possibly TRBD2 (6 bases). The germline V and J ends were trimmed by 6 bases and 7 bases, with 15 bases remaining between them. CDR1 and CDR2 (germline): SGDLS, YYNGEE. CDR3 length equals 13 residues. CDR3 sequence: CASTGTPVYTQYF. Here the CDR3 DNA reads TGTGCCAGCACCGGGACTCCGGTCTATACGCAGTATTTT.

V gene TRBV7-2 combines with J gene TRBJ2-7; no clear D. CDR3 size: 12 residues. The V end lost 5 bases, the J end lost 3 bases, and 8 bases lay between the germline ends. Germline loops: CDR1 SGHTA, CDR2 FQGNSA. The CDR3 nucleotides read TGTGCCAGCAGCGCATCGCACTACGAGCAGTACTTC. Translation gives CASSASHYEQYF.

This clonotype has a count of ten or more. The CDR3: CSAFPRSIAGVNPDTQYF. The CDR3 nucleotides read TGCAGTGCTTTCCCCCGGTCTATAGCGGGAGTTAACCCAGATACGCAGTATTTT. The rearrangement joins TRBV20-1 to TRBJ2-3, with 9 bases aligning to TRBD2. The V gene's germline CDR1 is DFQATT and CDR2 SNEGSKA (reference sequence). V was clipped by 5 bases and J by 4 bases; unmatched bases: 19. The CDR3 is 18 residues long.

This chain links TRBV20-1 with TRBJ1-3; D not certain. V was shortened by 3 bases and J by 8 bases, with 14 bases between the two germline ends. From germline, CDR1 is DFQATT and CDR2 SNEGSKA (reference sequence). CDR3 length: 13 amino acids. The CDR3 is CSASFRPGDTIYF. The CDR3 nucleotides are TGCAGTGCTAGTTTCAGACCCGGAGACACCATATATTTT.

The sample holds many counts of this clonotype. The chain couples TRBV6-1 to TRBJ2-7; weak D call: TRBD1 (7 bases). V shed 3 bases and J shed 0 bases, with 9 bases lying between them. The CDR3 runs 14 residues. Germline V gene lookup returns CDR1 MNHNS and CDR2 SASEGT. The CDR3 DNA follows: TGTGCCAGCAGTGATCAGGGGGGCTCCTACGAGCAGTACTTC. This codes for CASSDQGGSYEQYF.

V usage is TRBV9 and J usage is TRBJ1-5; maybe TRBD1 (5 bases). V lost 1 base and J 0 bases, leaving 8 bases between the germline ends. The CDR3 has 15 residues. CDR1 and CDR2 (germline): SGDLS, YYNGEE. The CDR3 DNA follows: TGTGCCAGCAGCGTATGGGGGGATAGCAATCAGCCCCAGCATTTT. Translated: CASSVWGDSNQPQHF.

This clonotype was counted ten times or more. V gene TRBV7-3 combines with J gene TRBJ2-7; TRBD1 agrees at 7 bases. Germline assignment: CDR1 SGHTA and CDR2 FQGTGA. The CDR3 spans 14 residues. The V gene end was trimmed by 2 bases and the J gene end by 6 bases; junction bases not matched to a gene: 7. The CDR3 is CASSLEGGFTEQYF. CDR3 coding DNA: TGTGCCAGCAGCTTAGAAGGGGGCTTTACCGAGCAGTACTTC.

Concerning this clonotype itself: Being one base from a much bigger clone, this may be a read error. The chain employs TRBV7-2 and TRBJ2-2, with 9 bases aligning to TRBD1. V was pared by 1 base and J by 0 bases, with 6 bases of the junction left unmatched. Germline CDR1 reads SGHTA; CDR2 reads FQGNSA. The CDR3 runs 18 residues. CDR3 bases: TGTGCCAGCAGCTTAGTGGCCTGGACAGGGGCGAACACCGGGGAGCTGTTTTTT. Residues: CASSLVAWTGANTGELFF.